This T cell receptor beta chain originates from a study of T cell responses to AZD1222 COVID-19 vaccine. Between the trimmed V and J ends, which lost 1 base and 8 bases, there was a span of 11 bases. Per the germline V gene, CDR1 is SQVTM and CDR2 is ANQGSEA. The CDR3 consists of 12 residues. Here immunoSEQ multiplex PCR was the method, and the copy in TCRdb shows in-frame clones only, minus some. The sample lists about 120,000 clones; roughly 90% were seen once. This chain links TRBV29-1 with TRBJ1-2; no clear D gene. The TCR sequence derives from an adult in good health. The sample consisted of peripheral blood, taken on day 0 of AZD1222 vaccination. This CDR3 is CSVEGRAEGYTF. The CDR3 nucleotides are TGCAGCGTTGAAGGCCGGGCGGAGGGCTACACCTTC.